This TCR beta chain was obtained from a study of cytomegalovirus exposure and HLA in healthy donors (dated by TCRdb to about 2017). About the full investigation: An earlier analysis of more than 550 of the donors reported about 260 Gb of sequence data and around 110 million unique TCR beta sequences obtained from about 200 million T cells. In an earlier analysis of 587 of the donors, high-throughput TCR beta sequencing was used to judge whether each TCR beta V gene segment behaved as functional or pseudogenic. Alongside the repertoire data, information on donor age, sex, ethnicity and CMV serostatus was compiled. The study profiled the T cell repertoires of 500 to 800 subjects by immunosequencing and related them to cytomegalovirus serostatus. The study aimed to test whether cataloging public T cell receptors could reveal signatures of past pathogen exposure. Of the roughly 390 genotyped donors, 65% to 90% were placed in the genetic ancestry cluster associated with self-reported Caucasian donors. Roughly 5 DR-DQ haplotypes were treated as single units for association and clustering because of strong linkage in the cohort. On average, roughly 250,000 unique TCR beta nucleotide sequences were sequenced per donor among several hundred genotyped donors of the cohort, with roughly 18% of those sequences being non-productive. A later genetic analysis used genome-wide SNP genotypes for about three fifths of the roughly 700 donors, treating that subset as a discovery cohort. A separate validation cohort of over 95 different subjects was used in addition to the 666-subject first cohort. To study patterns of TCR occurrence, a later analysis re-analyzed previously published TCR beta repertoires from 700 or so donors and added high-resolution HLA genotyping. The number of typed donors differed by locus: about 629-640 for A, B, C, DRB1 and DQB1; 500 to 550 for DQA1; around 580 for DPA1; and roughly 450 for DPB1. All discovery cohort repertoires had been generated using a single sequencing platform. High-throughput TCR immunosequencing, statistical association of individual TCRs with disease status, and machine learning were combined to predict cytomegalovirus infection status. Class I and class II HLA loci were covered by the typing at four-digit resolution. An early release covering just under 650 HLA-typed donors comprised about 300 gigabases of sequencing data and around 80 million unique TCR sequences. In the later analysis, no new phenotypic data were used to find candidate immune exposures; instead, reliance was placed on TCR beta sequences and their occurrence across donors.

As encoded in the germline V gene, CDR1 is MDHEN while CDR2 is SYDVKM. The cysteine opens and the phenylalanine closes a CDR3 of 14 amino acids. Only the CDR3 DNA stays, 42 bases, in frame from base 1. From V the trimming removes 8 bases and from J it removes 8 bases, while the gene matches leave 9 bases of the junction unaccounted for. Libraries were prepared through the immunoSEQ multiplex PCR assay. A mixture of 60 forward primers for TCR Vbeta segments and 13 reverse primers for TCR Jbeta segments was used in the multiplex PCR. Amplification of the CDR3 region of rearranged TCR beta genes was performed with a multiplex PCR assay on genomic DNA. The Illumina HiSeq System was used to sequence the amplified TCR beta libraries as 87-base-pair reads. In the original analysis: A later analysis tallied 75 million to 95 million unique TCR beta chains across the roughly 610 repertoires, and about 12 million of those chains were shared by two or more donors. Raw reads were error-corrected and collapsed into unique sequences by a nearest-neighbor algorithm in which closely related sequences were merged to remove PCR and sequencing errors. To assign V, D and J gene segments, CDR3 sequences were aligned to IMGT reference sequences. For a sequence to be retained, a match of at least six nucleotides to both a V gene segment and a J gene segment was required. A rearrangement counted as productive if the CDR3 had no stop codons and remained in frame with V and J, and every other rearrangement counted as non-productive. Following IMGT convention, CDR3 was defined as the stretch from the second conserved V-encoded cysteine to the conserved J-encoded phenylalanine. The earlier analysis of 587 of the donors excluded any sequence lacking an unambiguous match to a single V gene segment. In an earlier analysis of 587 of the donors, a V segment was called functional when productive rearrangements were above 56.7%, and segregating when the standard deviation between donors exceeded 5%. A statistical classification framework was built for diagnosing cytomegalovirus status from the catalog of TCR beta chain sequences. V and J gene assignment, in a later analysis, came from comparing TCR nucleotide sequences with IMGT/GENE-DB human TR gene sequences. Using the TCRdist pipeline, a later analysis assigned CDR3 sequences along with most-parsimonious VDJ recombination scenarios. A later analysis defined each TCR beta chain by its CDR3 amino acid sequence plus V-gene family, and excluded reads lacking a unique V-gene family. A later analysis removed roughly 590 highly shared, low-generation-probability nucleotide sequences to deal with suspected cross-contamination and a sequencing artifact. A later analysis calculated a clonal expansion index for each public chain from normalized within-repertoire ranks of inferred template counts. In a later analysis, generation probabilities were computed with a VDJ recombination model fitted to out-of-frame rearrangements, and the resulting probabilities were checked against IGoR. A later analysis scored TCR-TCR, TCR-HLA and TCR-CMV co-occurrence with hypergeometric tests, applying a repertoire-size bias correction to TCR pairs. In a later analysis, false discovery rates were estimated by permuting HLA or CMV assignments 20 times. In a later analysis, co-occurring TCRs were grouped with DBSCAN, and TCRdist sequence similarity was added when clustering was performed within HLA-allele-positive subsets. Repertoires with fewer than 30,000 or more than 120,000 public chains were left out of co-occurrence clustering, as were four to six repertoires with anomalous nucleotide sharing. Here the immuneACCESS table is served through TCRdb, limited to in-frame sequences with V and J called. Missing clones are a known gap in these copies; in checked studies unresolved V genes cover under half, and the rest lacks a known reason. V, J and clone size derive from that table, while D and trimming were established from the DNA sequence. This sample lists 170,000 or so clones; roughly four fifths were detected once. The ten largest clones capture roughly 1.6% of the sample.

Paper-wide results and their limitations: A further reported finding was that TCR beta sequences accurately predicted the HLA-A and HLA-B alleles for most subjects in the first cohort. When HLA alleles, especially DR and DQ, strongly co-occurred, attributing TCR associations to individual alleles was difficult. This cohort had only TCR beta chains sequenced, and the lack of alpha or paired-chain data limited which features could be detected. Correlated functional status among segregating V segments might be attributable to linkage disequilibrium, but an unknown experimental factor could not be ruled out. A later genetic analysis reported fewer N-insertions in productive TCRs among donors in an Asian-associated ancestry cluster than the roughly 650-donor mean. For the cohort, immune exposure information was limited to CMV serostatus. The study listed approximately 150 TCR beta chains as associated with cytomegalovirus. Because counts were too low, some 17 rarely observed V segments, including chromosome 9 orphons, were left out of the earlier analysis of 500 to 750 of the donors. In a later analysis, around 17,000 TCR beta sequences were associated with specific HLA alleles at a false discovery rate of 0.05. In a later analysis, most CMV-associated TCR beta chains were found to appear HLA-restricted, with HLA associations seemingly driven largely by CMV exposure. Because HLA typing was missing for some donors at each locus, association tests included only the typed subset. A later analysis found that HLA-associated TCR beta chains were more clonally expanded and had lower generation probabilities than equally common non-associated chains. V-gene and J-gene trimming of TCR beta chains was associated with a missense DCLRE1C variant in a later genetic analysis, and the association was replicated in an independent cohort. Cytomegalovirus status was reported to be diagnosed by the classifier with high specificity and sensitivity in both the original and validation cohorts. A group of highly shared sequence variants was considered likely to be a technical artifact of the sequencing pipeline. While some public TCRs were present in many individuals, most TCR sequences turned up only very rarely across donors. The 87-base-pair reads could not distinguish some IMGT-functional V segments, including TRBV6-2 and TRBV6-3, so those segments were excluded. According to a later analysis, TCR association rates differed among HLA loci, with DRB1 alleles showing the most associated TCRs and HLA-C alleles showing the fewest. In an earlier analysis of about 600 of the donors, most TCR beta V segments appeared in productive rearrangements about 87% or about 30% of the time, broadly matching IMGT annotations. The authors suggested that the approach could potentially be extended to other disease states and immunological phenotypes. A later analysis reported that several top co-occurrence clusters appeared linked to parvovirus B19, influenza, CMV and Epstein-Barr virus. Three of the identified cytomegalovirus-associated TCR beta chains were confirmed in vitro to be specific for cytomegalovirus antigens. Roughly uniform sequencing depth across donors was assumed in presence/absence analyses, although this assumption may not hold.

As to this clone: Its specific antigen is unknown. The sample holds no much larger clone one base away, and base qualities are not on file.

The cohort was made up of about 610 healthy bone marrow donors. At the time of sampling, every cohort member was nominally healthy, though immune exposures that went unrecorded were likely present. The donor tested CMV seronegative and was one of the 352 seronegative cohort members. A peripheral blood sample was collected from each donor, and TCR beta sequencing was performed on peripheral blood mononuclear cells. The Qiagen DNeasy Blood Extraction Kit was used to extract genomic DNA from the blood cell samples. Rearrangement joined TRBV28 to TRBJ2-1, with 10 bases matching TRBD2. The sequence was obtained from a man aged 50-59 years in good health and CMV-seronegative. Sequenced: PBMCs. The CDR3 in this case is CASVGASGRYEQFF. In nucleotides, the sequence is TGTGCCAGCGTCGGGGCTAGCGGGAGATATGAGCAGTTCTTC.